This entry lists 23 T cell receptor beta chains sequenced from one sample in a study of T cells expressing NK-cell markers. For each CDR3 protein, TCRdb gives one entry from its re-call of the 5' RACE reads, without DNA. This sample's table reports some 410,000 distinct CDR3 sequences. Sequencing was carried out using blood T cells: a sorted CD56 or NKG2C T cell subset, CD4+ or CD8+ T cells, or bulk PBMC T cells (not recorded which). These receptors came from a woman between 18 and 69 years old in good health.

This chain links TRBV29-1 with TRBJ2-7; TCRdb's D gene call, TRBD2, goes unchecked for lack of DNA. CDR1 and CDR2 (germline): SQVTM, ANQGSEA. The CDR3 runs to 14 residues. CDR3 sequence: CSVESASGTYEQYF.

The rearrangement links TRBV6-5 to TRBJ1-1. CDR1 MNHEY and CDR2 SVGAGI come from the germline V gene. This CDR3 is 11 amino acids long. Here the CDR3 reads CASSYGVGAFF.

The chain recombines TRBV5-1 with TRBJ2-2. CDR3 length equals 16 residues. In germline, CDR1 is SGHRS, CDR2 YFSETQ. The CDR3 is CASSPPDSSNTGELFF.

The V call is TRBV3-1, the J call TRBJ2-1; no DNA is available, so the TRBD2 call from TCRdb remains unchecked. The length of the CDR3 is 11 residues. The germline gives CDR1 LGHDT, CDR2 YNNKEL (reference sequence). CDR3 residues: CASSRTDRQFF.

The rearrangement joins TRBV3-1 to TRBJ1-4. From germline, CDR1 is LGHDT and CDR2 YNNKEL (reference sequence). There are 14 residues in the CDR3. The CDR3 here is CASSQGRRGEKLFF. The full variable domain, completed using reference TRBV3-1 and TRBJ1-4, is DTAVSQTPKYLVTQMGNDKSIKCEQNLGHDTMYWYKQDSKKFLKIMFSYNNKELIINETVPNRFSPKSPDKAHLNLHINSLELGDSAVYFCASSQGRRGEKLFFGSGTQLSVL.

The chain couples TRBV12-3 or TRBV12-4 to TRBJ1-4; there is no DNA to check the TCRdb D call of TRBD1. The CDR3 totals 16 residues. CDR3 protein: CASSLPGHPTNEKLFF.

This sequence joins TRBV24-1 and TRBJ2-3. Looked up from germline, CDR1 is KGHDR and CDR2 is SFDVKD. This CDR3 comprises 14 residues. CDR3 in amino acids: CATSDVRSTDTQYF.

The chain links TRBV20-1 to TRBJ2-5; TCRdb indicates TRBD2, and absent DNA this call remains unverified. CDR3 length: 15 amino acids. In germline, CDR1 is DFQATT, CDR2 SNEGSKA (reference sequence). The CDR3 reads CSARDWGLAGGTQYF.

The genes are TRBV2 and TRBJ2-3; TCRdb selects TRBD1, and the lack of DNA leaves this call unchecked. Looked up from germline, CDR1 is SNHLY and CDR2 is FYNNEI. There are 14 residues in the CDR3. CDR3 sequence: CASSAQGAESTQYF. Based on the CDR3 plus reference TRBV2 and TRBJ2-3, the full variable domain is EPEVTQTPSHQVTQMGQEVILRCVPISNHLYFYWYRQILGQKVEFLVSFYNNEISEKSEIFDDQFSVERPDGSNFTLKIRSTKLEDSAMYFCASSAQGAESTQYFGPGTRLTVL.

This chain joins TRBV12-3 or TRBV12-4 and TRBJ2-1. The CDR3 consists of 15 residues. CDR3 sequence reads: CASTKAGGSYNEQFF.

V and J are TRBV12-3 or TRBV12-4 and TRBJ2-2; TCRdb calls TRBD2, which cannot be checked without DNA. The CDR3 spans 15 residues. The CDR3: CASSPSGGNTGELFF.

This chain uses TRBV6-1 with TRBJ1-2; TCRdb lists TRBD1, though no DNA is available to test this call. Germline V gives CDR1 MNHNS, CDR2 SASEGT. The CDR3 length is 14 residues. The CDR3 sequence: CASRKPGQGRGYTF.

The V gene is TRBV7-8, the J gene TRBJ2-3; TCRdb selects TRBD2, and the lack of DNA leaves this call unchecked. Germline assignment: CDR1 SGHVS and CDR2 FQNEAQ. The CDR3 extends over 16 amino acids. The CDR3 loop is CASSADLAHSSDTQYF.

V is TRBV6-2 or TRBV6-3 and J is TRBJ2-5; TCRdb selects TRBD1, and the lack of DNA leaves this call unchecked. The CDR3 has 17 residues. The V gene's germline CDR1 is MNHEY and CDR2 SVGEGT. The CDR3 sequence: CASSGPLTRSGGETQYF.

The chain employs TRBV20-1 and TRBJ2-4. Per the germline V gene, CDR1 is DFQATT and CDR2 is SNEGSKA (reference sequence). The CDR3 spans 14 residues. This CDR3 reads CSARGELAKNIQYF.

V usage is TRBV11-2 and J usage is TRBJ1-1. The CDR3 has 14 residues. The germline CDR1 and CDR2 sequences are SGHAT and FQNNGV. The CDR3 reads CASSTRTVRTEAFF.

The V gene is TRBV7-9, the J gene TRBJ2-1. Germline CDR1 reads SEHNR; CDR2 reads FQNEAQ (reference sequence). The CDR3 covers 15 residues. CDR3 amino acids: CANGLYGSSYNEQFF.

CDR3 amino acids: CASSLGSQSGETQYF. The V call is TRBV11-2, the J call TRBJ2-5; TCRdb designates TRBD2, a call that cannot be tested without DNA. The germline gives CDR1 SGHAT, CDR2 FQNNGV. This CDR3 is 15 amino acids long. Based on the CDR3 plus reference TRBV11-2 and TRBJ2-5, the full variable domain is EAGVAQSPRYKIIEKRQSVAFWCNPISGHATLYWYQQILGQGPKLLIQFQNNGVVDDSQLPKDRFSAERLKGVDSTLKIQPAKLEDSAVYLCASSLGSQSGETQYFGPGTRLLVL.

The CDR3 protein is CASSRQRYSNQPQHF. The chain employs TRBV28 and TRBJ1-5; absent DNA, TCRdb's TRBD1 call cannot be checked. Germline V gives CDR1 MDHEN, CDR2 SYDVKM. This CDR3 has 15 amino acids.

V and J are TRBV10-2 and TRBJ2-6. Germline CDR1 reads WSHSY; CDR2 reads SAAADI. The CDR3 length is 14 residues. The CDR3 spells CASRQSSGANVLTF.

The genes are TRBV12-3 or TRBV12-4 and TRBJ2-5. This CDR3 spans 12 amino acids. The CDR3 spells CASSPMGETQYF.

The V gene is TRBV5-4, the J gene TRBJ1-2. The germline V gene has CDR1 SGHNT and CDR2 YYREEE (reference sequence). The CDR3 runs 15 residues. The CDR3 is CASSTLSEKNYGYTF.

The CDR3 spells CSASGHYEQYF. The chain recombines TRBV20-1 with TRBJ2-7; the D call of TRBD1 rests on TCRdb alone, since no DNA is present to check it. CDR1 and CDR2 (germline): DFQATT, SNEGSKA (reference sequence). The CDR3 extends over 11 amino acids.